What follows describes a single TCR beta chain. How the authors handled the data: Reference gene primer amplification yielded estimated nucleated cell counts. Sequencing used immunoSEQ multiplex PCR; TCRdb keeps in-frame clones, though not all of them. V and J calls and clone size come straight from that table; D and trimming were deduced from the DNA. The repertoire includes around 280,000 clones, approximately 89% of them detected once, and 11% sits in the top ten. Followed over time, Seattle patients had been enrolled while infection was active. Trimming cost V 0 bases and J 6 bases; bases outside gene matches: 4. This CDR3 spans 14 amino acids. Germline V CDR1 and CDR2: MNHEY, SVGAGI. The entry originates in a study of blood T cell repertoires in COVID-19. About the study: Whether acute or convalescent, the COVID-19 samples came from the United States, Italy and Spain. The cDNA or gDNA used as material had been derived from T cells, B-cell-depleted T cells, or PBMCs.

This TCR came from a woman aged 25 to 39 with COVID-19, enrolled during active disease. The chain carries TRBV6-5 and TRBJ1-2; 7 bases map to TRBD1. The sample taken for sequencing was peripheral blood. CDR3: CASSYSQGGNGYTF. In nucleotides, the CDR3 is TGTGCCAGCAGTTACTCGCAGGGGGGTAATGGCTACACCTTC.